At least ten counts were recorded for the clone carrying this TCR beta chain. Its antigen is as yet unknown. This record belongs to a study of T-cell reconstitution after alpha-beta-depleted transplantation in children. Preparation of the TCRbeta library involved a method that used unique molecular identifiers. TCRdb reprocessed the PCR reads with MiXCR, giving one entry per CDR3 protein. The sample consists of some 190,000 distinct CDR3 sequences, roughly 10% of them appearing once. Whole-study results and caveats: Several hundred graft clones that had expanded were reportedly the source of alpha-beta T cells about two months after transplant. Some patients owed their high day-60 TCRbeta diversity to surviving recipient T cells and thymic progenitors.

Germline CDR1 is SGHTA and CDR2 is FQGNSA. V was shortened by 5 bases and J by 2 bases, with 12 bases between the two germline ends. The CDR3 covers 14 residues. The rearrangement uses TRBV7-2 and TRBJ2-5; perhaps TRBD2 as D (5 bases). The sequence was collected from a boy aged 2 to 9 with acute myeloid leukemia, due to receive a stem cell transplant. The sequencing here drew on PBMCs, taken before TCRalphabeta/CD19-depleted stem cell transplant. The CDR3 DNA reads as TGTGCCAGCAGCCCCCTGAGGGTGCAAGAGACCCAGTACTTC. Protein: CASSPLRVQETQYF.